This passage covers 4 T cell receptor beta chains from one sample sequenced in a study of T cells in Graves' hyperthyroidism and ophthalmopathy. TCR beta CDR3 region amplification was performed from RNA transcripts. The TCR CDR3 was amplified in a first-round RT-PCR using the HTBI primer set. TCRdb reanalysed the multiplex PCR reads using MiXCR and keeps one entry per CDR3 protein. The sample has nearly 600,000 distinct CDR3 sequences, 11% to 15% seen once. The sequenced material came from blood. These receptors originate from a woman in her late teens or twenties with Graves' ophthalmopathy.

The genes are TRBV20-1 and TRBJ1-5; D might be TRBD1 (5 bases). The CDR3 sequence is 17 residues long. V lost 0 bases to trimming and J lost 4 bases, with 19 bases between them. Germline V gene lookup returns CDR1 DFQATT and CDR2 SNEGSKA (reference sequence). In nucleotides, the CDR3 is TGCAGTGCTAGAGAGTCTCGGGGGTTGTTCGTTAATCAGCCCCAGCATTTT. This codes for CSARESRGLFVNQPQHF.

The chain is built from TRBV24-1 and TRBJ1-5; 7 bases agree with TRBD1. The CDR3 runs 17 residues. Looked up from germline, CDR1 is KGHDR and CDR2 is SFDVKD. Trimming took 5 bases from V and 2 from J; bases not matched to a gene: 11. CDR3 residues: CATSGDSGDYGNQPQHF. The CDR3 nucleotides are TGTGCCACCAGTGGGGACAGTGGGGATTATGGCAATCAGCCCCAGCATTTT.

Ten or more counts support this clonotype. The gene calls are TRBV2 and TRBJ2-2; 7 nucleotides agree with TRBD2. Trimming at V came to 6 bases and at J to 7 bases, leaving 5 bases not matched to a gene. This CDR3 is built from 13 residues. CDR1 and CDR2 from the germline V gene are SNHLY and FYNNEI. CDR3 protein: CASRNLAVGELFF. CDR3 coding DNA: TGTGCCAGCAGGAATCTAGCGGTCGGGGAGCTGTTTTTT.

At least ten counts were recorded for this clonotype. The V gene is TRBV7-8, the J gene TRBJ2-7; either TRBD1 or TRBD2 may supply D (7 bases each). CDR1 is SGHVS, CDR2 FQNEAQ, per germline. V was shortened by 7 bases and J by 3 bases, with 22 bases between the two germline ends. The CDR3 is 16 amino acids. This CDR3 reads CASTLSAAGGDYEQYF. CDR3 DNA sequence: TGTGCCAGCACCCTTTCGGCTGCAGGGGGGGACTACGAGCAGTACTTC.